This TCR beta chain was captured by sequencing in a study of T cells in localized non-small cell lung cancer. Study-wide results and caveats: Longer survival (overall) was linked to higher T cell density in blood. Heterogeneity cannot be ruled out, as sequencing used one tumor region only. There was higher T cell clonality in uninvolved adjacent lung than in tumor, and it was highest there. Paired adjacent lung recovered a median approximately 57 of the top 100 tumor clones.

V lost 3 bases, J lost 7 bases, and 12 bases lay in between. The CDR3 is 13 amino acids. Germline V gene data show CDR1 as SGHTA and CDR2 as FQGNSA. Repertoires were generated with immunoSEQ multiplex PCR, while TCRdb's copy carries only in-frame clones and drops some. The sample holds roughly 40,000 clones; approximately 80% are singletons and the top ten take less than 9.5%. With respect to this clone: Its antigen is currently unknown.

V gene TRBV7-2 combines with J gene TRBJ1-2; D is possibly TRBD1 (6 bases). This TCR was recovered from a male donor aged 60 or older with stage II lung adenocarcinoma. The sequencing here drew on peripheral blood mononuclear cells, taken before any cancer treatment. Here the CDR3 reads CASSFGGSSGYTF. The CDR3 nucleotides read TGTGCCAGCAGCTTCGGGGGCTCATCTGGCTACACCTTC.